This T cell receptor beta chain was sequenced in a study of T cells in Graves' hyperthyroidism and ophthalmopathy. Across the study: Peripheral blood was obtained at initial diagnosis, preceding any treatment.

A NOSPECS grade of at least 4, a Clinical Activity Score of at least 3 and duration under 3 months were recorded in ophthalmopathy patients. Exclusions: uncontrolled infection, other autoimmune disease, pregnancy, lactation. RNA transcripts gave rise to amplified TCR beta CDR3 regions. The HTBI primer set served for first-round RT-PCR of the TCR CDR3. TCRdb redid the calling of the multiplex PCR reads with MiXCR, one entry per CDR3 protein. The sample comprises under 600,000 distinct CDR3 sequences, roughly 15% of which are singletons, and around 3.5% rests with the top ten. CDR3 length equals 15 residues. Germline V gene lookup returns CDR1 GTSNPN and CDR2 SVGIG (reference sequence). V dropped 4 bases and J dropped 0 bases, with 15 bases sitting between them. In this sample, this clonotype turned up many times.

The gene calls are TRBV30 and TRBJ1-1, with TRBD1 as a possible D gene (5 bases). This receptor was identified in a woman between 40 and 55 years old with Graves' ophthalmopathy. Sequenced: blood. CDR3 region: CAWTRRGFMNTEAFF. The CDR3 nucleotides read TGTGCCTGGACCCGTCGGGGGTTCATGAACACTGAAGCTTTCTTT.